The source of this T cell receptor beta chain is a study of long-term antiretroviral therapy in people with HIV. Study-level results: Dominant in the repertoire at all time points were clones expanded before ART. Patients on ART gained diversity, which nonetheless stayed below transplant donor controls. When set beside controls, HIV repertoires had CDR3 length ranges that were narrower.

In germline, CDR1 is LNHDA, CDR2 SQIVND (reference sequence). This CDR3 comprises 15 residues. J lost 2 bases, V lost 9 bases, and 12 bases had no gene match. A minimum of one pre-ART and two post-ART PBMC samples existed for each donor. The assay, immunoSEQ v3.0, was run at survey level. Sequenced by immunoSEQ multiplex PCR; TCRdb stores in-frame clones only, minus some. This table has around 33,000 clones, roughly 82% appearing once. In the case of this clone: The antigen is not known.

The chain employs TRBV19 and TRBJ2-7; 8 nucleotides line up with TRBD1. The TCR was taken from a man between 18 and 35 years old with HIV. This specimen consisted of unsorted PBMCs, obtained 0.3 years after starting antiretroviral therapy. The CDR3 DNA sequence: TGTGCCAGCCGGACGGAGGGACAGGTTACCTACGAGCAGTACTTC. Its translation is CASRTEGQVTYEQYF.